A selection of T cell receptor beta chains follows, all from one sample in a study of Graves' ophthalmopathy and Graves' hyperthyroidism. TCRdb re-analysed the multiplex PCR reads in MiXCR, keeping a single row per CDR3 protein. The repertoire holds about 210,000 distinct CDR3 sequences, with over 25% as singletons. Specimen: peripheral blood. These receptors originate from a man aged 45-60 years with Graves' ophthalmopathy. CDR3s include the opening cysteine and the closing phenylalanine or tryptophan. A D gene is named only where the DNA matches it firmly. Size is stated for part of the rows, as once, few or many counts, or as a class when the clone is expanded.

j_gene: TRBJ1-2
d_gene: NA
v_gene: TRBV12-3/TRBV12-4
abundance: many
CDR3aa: CASSLSRASGYTF
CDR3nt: TGTGCCAGCAGTTTGTCACGGGCGAGTGGCTACACCTTC

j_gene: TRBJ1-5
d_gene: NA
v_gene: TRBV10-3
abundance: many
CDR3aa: CAISESPDSNQPQHF
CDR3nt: TGTGCCATCAGTGAGTCGCCTGATAGCAATCAGCCCCAGCATTTT

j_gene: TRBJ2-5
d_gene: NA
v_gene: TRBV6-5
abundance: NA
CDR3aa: CASSSGDNRETQYF
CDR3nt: TGTGCCAGCAGTTCCGGGGACAACAGGGAGACCCAGTACTTC

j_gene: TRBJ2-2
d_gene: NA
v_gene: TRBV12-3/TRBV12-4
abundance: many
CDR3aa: CASSLGQESTGELFF
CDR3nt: TGTGCCAGCAGTTTGGGGCAGGAGTCCACCGGGGAGCTGTTTTTT

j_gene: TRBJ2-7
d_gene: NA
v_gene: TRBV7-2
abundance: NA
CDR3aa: CASSLGTNSYEQYF
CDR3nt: TGTGCCAGCAGCTTAGGGACGAACTCCTACGAGCAGTACTTC

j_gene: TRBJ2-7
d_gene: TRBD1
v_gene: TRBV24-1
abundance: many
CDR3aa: CATSDTGTGSSYEQYF
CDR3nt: TGTGCCACCAGTGACACCGGGACAGGGAGCTCCTACGAGCAGTACTTC

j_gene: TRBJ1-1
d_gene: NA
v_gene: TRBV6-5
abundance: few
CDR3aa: CASSYLIGGVNTEAFF
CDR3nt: TGTGCCAGCAGTTACTTAATAGGGGGGGTGAACACTGAAGCTTTCTTT

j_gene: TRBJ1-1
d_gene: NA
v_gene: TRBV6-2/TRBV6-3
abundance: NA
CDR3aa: CASRRGPNTEAFF
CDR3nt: TGTGCCAGCAGGCGGGGACCGAACACTGAAGCTTTCTTT

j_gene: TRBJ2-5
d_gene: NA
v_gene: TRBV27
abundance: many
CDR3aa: CASSFSTGLQETQYF
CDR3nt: TGTGCCAGCAGTTTTTCTACAGGATTGCAAGAGACCCAGTACTTC

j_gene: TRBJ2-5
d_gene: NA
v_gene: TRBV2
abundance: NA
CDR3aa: CASGAENQETQYF
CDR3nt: TGTGCCAGCGGGGCGGAGAACCAAGAGACCCAGTACTTC

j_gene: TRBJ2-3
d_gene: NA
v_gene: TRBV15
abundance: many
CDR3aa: CATSRVSADTQYF
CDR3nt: TGTGCCACCAGCAGAGTAAGCGCAGATACGCAGTATTTT

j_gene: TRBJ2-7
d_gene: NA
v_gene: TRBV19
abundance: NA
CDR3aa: CASSITPYEQYF
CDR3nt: TGTGCCAGTAGTATCACTCCATACGAGCAGTACTTC

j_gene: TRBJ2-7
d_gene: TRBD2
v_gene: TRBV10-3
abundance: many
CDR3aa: CAISESLTSGSNEQYF
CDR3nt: TGTGCCATCAGTGAGTCGTTAACTAGCGGGAGTAACGAGCAGTACTTC

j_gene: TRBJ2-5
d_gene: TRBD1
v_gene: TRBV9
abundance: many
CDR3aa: CASSDLDRGGAQYF
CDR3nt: TGTGCCAGCAGCGACTTAGACAGGGGAGGAGCCCAGTACTTC

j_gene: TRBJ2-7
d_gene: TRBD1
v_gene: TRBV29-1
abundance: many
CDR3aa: CSVGDRASFEQYF
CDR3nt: TGCAGCGTGGGGGACAGGGCCTCATTCGAGCAGTACTTC

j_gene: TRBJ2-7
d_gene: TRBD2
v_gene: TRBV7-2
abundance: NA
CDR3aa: CASSTPSSGTYEQYF
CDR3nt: TGTGCCAGCAGCACCCCGTCTAGCGGAACTTACGAGCAGTACTTC

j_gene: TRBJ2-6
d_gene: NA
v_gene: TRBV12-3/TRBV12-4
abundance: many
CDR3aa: CASTQGGGANVLTF
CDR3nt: TGTGCCAGCACTCAAGGTGGTGGGGCCAACGTCCTGACTTTC

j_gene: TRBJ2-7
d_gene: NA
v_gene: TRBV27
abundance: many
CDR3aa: CASMGSLFHEQYF
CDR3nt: TGTGCCAGCATGGGCAGCCTCTTTCACGAGCAGTACTTC

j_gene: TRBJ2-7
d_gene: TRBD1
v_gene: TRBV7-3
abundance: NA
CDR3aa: CASSLSGGQGDYEQYF
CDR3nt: TGTGCCAGCAGCTTATCAGGGGGACAGGGGGATTACGAGCAGTACTTC

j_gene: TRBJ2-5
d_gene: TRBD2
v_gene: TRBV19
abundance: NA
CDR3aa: CASSASGVVETQYF
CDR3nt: TGTGCCAGTAGCGCTAGCGGAGTAGTGGAGACCCAGTACTTC

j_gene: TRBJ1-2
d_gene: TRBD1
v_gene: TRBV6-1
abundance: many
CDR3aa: CASSQQGAGRYYGYTF
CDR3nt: TGTGCCAGCAGTCAACAGGGGGCCGGGAGGTACTATGGCTACACCTTC

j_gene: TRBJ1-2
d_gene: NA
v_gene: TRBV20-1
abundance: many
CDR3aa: CSASFGGYGYTF
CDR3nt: TGCAGTGCTAGTTTTGGGGGCTATGGCTACACCTTC

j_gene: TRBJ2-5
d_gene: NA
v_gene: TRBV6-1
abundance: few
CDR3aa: CASSEVSGETQYF
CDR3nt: TGTGCCAGCAGTGAGGTATCTGGTGAGACCCAGTACTTC

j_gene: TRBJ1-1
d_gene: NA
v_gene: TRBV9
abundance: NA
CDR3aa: CASSRDLMNTEAFF
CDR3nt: TGTGCCAGCAGCAGGGACCTCATGAACACTGAAGCTTTCTTT

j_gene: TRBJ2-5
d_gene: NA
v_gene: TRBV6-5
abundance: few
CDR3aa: CASSYLARGETQYF
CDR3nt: TGTGCCAGCAGTTACCTGGCGAGAGGAGAGACCCAGTACTTC

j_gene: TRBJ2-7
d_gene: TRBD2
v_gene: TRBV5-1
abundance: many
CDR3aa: CASSSWRTSGTYEQYF
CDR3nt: TGCGCCAGCAGCTCCTGGAGGACTAGCGGAACCTACGAGCAGTACTTC

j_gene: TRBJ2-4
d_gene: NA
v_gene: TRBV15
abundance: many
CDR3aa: CATSRDAINIQYF
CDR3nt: TGTGCCACCAGCAGAGACGCCATAAACATTCAGTACTTC

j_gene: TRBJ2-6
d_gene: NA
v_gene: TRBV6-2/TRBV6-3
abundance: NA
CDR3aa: CASSYWAHSRGANVLTF
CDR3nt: TGTGCCAGCAGTTACTGGGCCCACTCCCGGGGGGCCAACGTCCTGACTTTC

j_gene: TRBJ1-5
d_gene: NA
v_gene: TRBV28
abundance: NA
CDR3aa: CASSDSRGLVDQPQHF
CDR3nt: TGTGCCAGCAGTGACTCTAGGGGGTTAGTCGATCAGCCCCAGCATTTT

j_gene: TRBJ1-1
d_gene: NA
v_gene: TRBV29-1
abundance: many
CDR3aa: CSVDGSNTEAFF
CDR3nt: TGCAGCGTAGACGGGTCGAACACTGAAGCTTTCTTT

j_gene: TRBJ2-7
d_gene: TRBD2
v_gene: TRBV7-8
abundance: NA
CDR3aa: CASSMVSGRIHEQYF
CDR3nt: TGTGCCAGCAGCATGGTGAGCGGGAGAATCCACGAGCAGTACTTC

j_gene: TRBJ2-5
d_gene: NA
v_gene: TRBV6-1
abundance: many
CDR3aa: CASSSVETQYF
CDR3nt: TGTGCCAGCAGTTCAGTGGAGACCCAGTACTTC

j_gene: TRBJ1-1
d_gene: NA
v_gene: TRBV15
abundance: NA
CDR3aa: CATSRVLFGHLEAFF
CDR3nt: TGTGCCACCAGCAGAGTTCTTTTCGGACATCTTGAAGCTTTCTTT

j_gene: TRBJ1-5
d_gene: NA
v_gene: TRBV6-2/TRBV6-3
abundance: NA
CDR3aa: CASSQRQRLNQPQHF
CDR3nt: TGTGCCAGCAGCCAACGACAGAGACTAAATCAGCCCCAGCATTTT

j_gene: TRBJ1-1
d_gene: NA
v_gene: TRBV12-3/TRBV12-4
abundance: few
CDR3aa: CASSPGKGGQAFF
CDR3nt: TGTGCCAGCAGTCCCGGGAAGGGGGGTCAAGCTTTCTTT

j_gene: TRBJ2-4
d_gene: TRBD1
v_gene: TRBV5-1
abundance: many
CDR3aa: CASSFAGQGAKNIQYF
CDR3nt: TGCGCCAGCAGCTTCGCGGGACAGGGAGCCAAAAACATTCAGTACTTC

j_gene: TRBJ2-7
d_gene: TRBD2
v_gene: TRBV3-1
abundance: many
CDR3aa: CASSQGLAGPYEQYF
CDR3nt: TGTGCCAGCAGCCAAGGACTAGCGGGACCCTACGAGCAGTACTTC

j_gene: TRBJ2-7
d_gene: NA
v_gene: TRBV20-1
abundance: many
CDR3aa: CSASGGRESSYEQYF
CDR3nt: TGCAGTGCTAGTGGGGGGCGCGAAAGCTCCTACGAGCAGTACTTC

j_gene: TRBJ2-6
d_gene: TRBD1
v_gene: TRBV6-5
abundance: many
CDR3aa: CATDRAPSGANVLTF
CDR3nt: TGTGCCACCGACAGGGCCCCCTCTGGGGCCAACGTCCTGACTTTC

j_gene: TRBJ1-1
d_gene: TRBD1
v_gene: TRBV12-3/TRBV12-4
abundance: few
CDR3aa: CASSGGTASTEAFF
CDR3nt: TGTGCCAGCAGTGGGGGGACAGCCTCAACTGAAGCTTTCTTT

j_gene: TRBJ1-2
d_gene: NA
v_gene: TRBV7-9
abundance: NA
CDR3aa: CASSWTENYGYTF
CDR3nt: TGTGCCAGCAGCTGGACAGAGAACTATGGCTACACCTTC

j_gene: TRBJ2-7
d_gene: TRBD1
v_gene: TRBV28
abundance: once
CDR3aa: CASSPQETGSDF
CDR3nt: TGTGCCAGCAGCCCCCAGGAGACAGGGTCGGACTTC

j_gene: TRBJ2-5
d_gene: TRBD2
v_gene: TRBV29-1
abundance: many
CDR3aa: CSVEGTTRSTF
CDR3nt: TGCAGCGTGGAGGGGACTACCCGATCGACCTTC

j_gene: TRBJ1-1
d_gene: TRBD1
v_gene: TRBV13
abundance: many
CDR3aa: CASSSTGGADTEAFF
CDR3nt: TGTGCCAGCAGCTCCACAGGGGGCGCGGACACTGAAGCTTTCTTT

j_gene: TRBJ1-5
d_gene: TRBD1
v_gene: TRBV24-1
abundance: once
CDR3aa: CATSDWVRDRVDGARQPQHF
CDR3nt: TGTGCCACCAGTGATTGGGTCCGGGACAGGGTAGACGGGGCTAGGCAGCCCCAGCATTTT

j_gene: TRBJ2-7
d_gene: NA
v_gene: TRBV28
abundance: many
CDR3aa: CASRPSVGSYEQYF
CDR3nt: TGTGCCAGCAGGCCCTCCGTAGGCTCCTACGAGCAGTACTTC

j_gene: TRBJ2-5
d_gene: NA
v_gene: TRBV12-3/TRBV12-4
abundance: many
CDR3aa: CASSLRASLETQYF
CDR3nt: TGTGCCAGCAGTTTGCGGGCTAGCCTTGAGACCCAGTACTTC

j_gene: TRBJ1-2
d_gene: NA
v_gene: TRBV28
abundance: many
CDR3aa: CAIQRGRGSRNYGYTF
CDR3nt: TGTGCCATCCAAAGGGGCAGGGGAAGTAGGAACTATGGCTACACCTTC

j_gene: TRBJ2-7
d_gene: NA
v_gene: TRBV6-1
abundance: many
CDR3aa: CASSVIDRFYEQYF
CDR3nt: TGTGCCAGCAGTGTGATCGACAGGTTCTACGAGCAGTACTTC

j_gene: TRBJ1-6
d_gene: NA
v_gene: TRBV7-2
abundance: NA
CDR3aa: CASRPGNNSPLHF
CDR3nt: TGTGCCAGCAGACCAGGGAATAATTCACCCCTCCACTTT

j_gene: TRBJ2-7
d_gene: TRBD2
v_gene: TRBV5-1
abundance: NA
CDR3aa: CASSLNPSGSEEQYF
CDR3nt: TGCGCCAGCAGCCTGAATCCTAGCGGGAGTGAAGAGCAGTACTTC

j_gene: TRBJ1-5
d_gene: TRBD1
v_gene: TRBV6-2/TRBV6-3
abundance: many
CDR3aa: CASRSGQVRLNQPQHF
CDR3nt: TGTGCCAGCAGAAGCGGACAGGTACGACTCAATCAGCCCCAGCATTTT

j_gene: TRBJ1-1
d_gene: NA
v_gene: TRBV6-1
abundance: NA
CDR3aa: CASSRGSNTEAFF
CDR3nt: TGTGCCAGCAGTCGCGGGTCGAACACTGAAGCTTTCTTT

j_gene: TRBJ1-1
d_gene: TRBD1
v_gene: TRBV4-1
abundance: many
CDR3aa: CASSQDGVRGPLKDTEAFF
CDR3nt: TGCGCCAGCAGCCAAGATGGGGTAAGGGGGCCGCTTAAGGACACTGAAGCTTTCTTT

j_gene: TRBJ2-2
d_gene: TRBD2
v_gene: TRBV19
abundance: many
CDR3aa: CASSIKREGVGELFF
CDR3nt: TGTGCCAGTAGTATAAAGCGGGAGGGAGTCGGGGAGCTGTTTTTT